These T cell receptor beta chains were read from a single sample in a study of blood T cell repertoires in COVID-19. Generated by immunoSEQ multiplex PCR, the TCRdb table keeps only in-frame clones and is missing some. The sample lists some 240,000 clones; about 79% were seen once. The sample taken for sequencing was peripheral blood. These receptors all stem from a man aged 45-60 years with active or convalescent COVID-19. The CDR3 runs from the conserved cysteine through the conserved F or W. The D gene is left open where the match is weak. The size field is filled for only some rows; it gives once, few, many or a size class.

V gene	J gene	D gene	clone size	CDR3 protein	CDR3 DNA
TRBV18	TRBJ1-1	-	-	CASSPPWAEQVAEAFF	TGTGCCAGCTCACCACCTTGGGCCGAACAGGTAGCTGAAGCTTTCTTT
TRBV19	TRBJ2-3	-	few	CASSMSWGPDTQYF	TGTGCCAGTAGTATGTCGTGGGGCCCAGATACGCAGTATTTT
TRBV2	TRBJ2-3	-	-	CASSGGPSTDTQYF	TGTGCCAGCAGTGGCGGTCCTAGCACAGATACGCAGTATTTT
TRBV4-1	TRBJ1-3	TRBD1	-	CASSQGHPGGASISGNTIYF	TGCGCCAGCAGCCAAGGGCACCCAGGGGGCGCCTCGATATCTGGAAACACCATATATTTT
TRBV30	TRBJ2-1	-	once	CAWRGDLYNEQFF	TGTGCCTGGAGGGGGGACTTATACAATGAGCAGTTCTTC
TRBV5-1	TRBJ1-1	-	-	CASSATSRGQRRRNTEAFF	TGCGCCAGCAGCGCCACCTCACGAGGACAGAGGAGGAGAAACACTGAAGCTTTCTTT
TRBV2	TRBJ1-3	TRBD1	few	CASEGQSAGNTIYF	TGTGCCAGCGAGGGACAGTCCGCAGGAAACACCATATATTTT
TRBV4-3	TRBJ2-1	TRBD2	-	CASSRLLAGGYNEQFF	TGCGCCAGCAGCCGTCTGCTAGCGGGGGGCTACAATGAGCAGTTCTTC
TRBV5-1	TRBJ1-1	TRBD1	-	CASVGTGEKTEAFF	TGCGCCAGCGTGGGGACAGGGGAAAAGACTGAAGCTTTCTTT
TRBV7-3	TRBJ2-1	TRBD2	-	CASSFRGGHYNEQFF	TGTGCCAGCAGCTTTCGGGGGGGCCACTACAATGAGCAGTTCTTC
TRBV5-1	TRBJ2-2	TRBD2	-	CASSSGLAGGFGELFF	TGCGCCAGCAGCTCCGGACTAGCGGGAGGATTTGGGGAGCTGTTTTTT
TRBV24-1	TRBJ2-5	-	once	CATSDNRPRYQETQYF	TGTGCCACCAGTGACAACAGACCCAGGTACCAAGAGACCCAGTACTTC
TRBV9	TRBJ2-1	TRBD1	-	CASSVDGTGDREQFF	TGTGCCAGCAGCGTAGACGGGACAGGGGATCGCGAGCAGTTCTTC
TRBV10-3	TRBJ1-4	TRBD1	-	CAISEGQGYEKLFF	TGTGCCATCAGTGAGGGACAGGGGTATGAAAAACTGTTTTTT
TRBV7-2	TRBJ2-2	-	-	CASSRDSGELFF	TGTGCCAGCAGTCGGGATTCCGGGGAGCTGTTTTTT
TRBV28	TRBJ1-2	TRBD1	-	CASRAGGIYYGYTF	TGTGCCAGCAGGGCAGGGGGTATTTATTATGGCTACACCTTC
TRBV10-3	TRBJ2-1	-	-	CAISDRGRASYNEQFF	TGTGCCATCAGTGATAGGGGCAGGGCGTCCTACAATGAGCAGTTCTTC
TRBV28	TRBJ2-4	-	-	CASTVTGNIQYF	TGTGCCAGCACCGTCACCGGAAACATTCAGTACTTC
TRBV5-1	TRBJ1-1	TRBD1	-	CASSPHRGLNTEAFF	TGCGCCAGCAGCCCCCACAGGGGCCTGAACACTGAAGCTTTCTTT
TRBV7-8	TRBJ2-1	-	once	CASSLEGGTGTPNPNEQFF	TGTGCCAGCAGCTTAGAGGGAGGAACCGGGACCCCCAACCCCAATGAGCAGTTCTTC
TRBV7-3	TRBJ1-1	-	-	CASSVQGNTEAFF	TGTGCCAGCAGCGTACAGGGGAACACTGAAGCTTTCTTT
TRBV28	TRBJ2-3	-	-	CASSPSNPPGADTQYF	TGTGCCAGCAGTCCATCAAACCCCCCGGGGGCAGATACGCAGTATTTT
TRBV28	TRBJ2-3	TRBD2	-	CASSTPGLADTDTQYF	TGTGCCAGCAGTACTCCGGGACTAGCGGACACAGATACGCAGTATTTT
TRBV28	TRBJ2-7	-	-	CASRMQSSYEQYF	TGTGCCAGCAGGATGCAGTCCTCCTACGAGCAGTACTTC
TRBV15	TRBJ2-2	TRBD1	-	CATSLHPGQTNTGELFF	TGTGCCACCAGCTTACACCCGGGACAGACGAACACCGGGGAGCTGTTTTTT
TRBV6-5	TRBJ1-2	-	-	CASSPSRLLRQGYTF	TGTGCCAGCAGCCCCTCCCGTCTCCTTAGACAGGGCTACACCTTC
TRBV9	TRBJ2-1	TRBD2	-	CASSGASGGAENEQFF	TGTGCCAGCAGCGGGGCCAGCGGGGGGGCGGAGAATGAGCAGTTCTTC
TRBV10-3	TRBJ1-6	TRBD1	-	CAISDIGGTYNSPLHF	TGTGCCATCAGTGATATAGGGGGCACCTATAATTCACCCCTCCACTTT